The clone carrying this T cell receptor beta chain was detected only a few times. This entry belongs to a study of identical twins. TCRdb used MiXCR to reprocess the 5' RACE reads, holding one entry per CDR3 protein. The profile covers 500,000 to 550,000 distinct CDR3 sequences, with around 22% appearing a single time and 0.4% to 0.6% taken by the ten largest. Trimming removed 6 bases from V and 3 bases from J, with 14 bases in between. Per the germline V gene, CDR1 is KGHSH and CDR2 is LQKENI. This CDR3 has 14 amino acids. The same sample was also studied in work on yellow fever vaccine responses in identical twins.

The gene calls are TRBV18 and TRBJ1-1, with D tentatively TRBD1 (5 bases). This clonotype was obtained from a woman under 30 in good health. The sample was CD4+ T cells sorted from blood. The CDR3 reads CASSTNRGDTEAFF. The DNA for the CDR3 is TGTGCCAGCTCCACAAATCGAGGGGACACTGAAGCTTTCTTT.